This TCR beta chain was identified during a study of T cell responses to AZD1222 COVID-19 vaccine. Study-wide context: Combined were second doses at about 4 or about 12 weeks. Study-wide results and caveats: Across the whole spike, CD4 TCRs peaked at regions 160-218 and 743-854.

Profiling relied on immunoSEQ multiplex PCR, and the TCRdb table lists in-frame clones only, not all of them. The sample carries around 99,000 clones, about nine tenths recorded once. With respect to this clone: Its antigen is undetermined.

Specimen: peripheral blood, collected on day 0 of AZD1222 vaccination. This TCR was recovered from an adult in good health.

CDR3 in DNA: TGTGCCAGCAGCTCCTCTAGCGGGGGGGCCTACGAGCAGTACTTC. Protein product: CASSSSSGGAYEQYF. The chain employs TRBV7-2 and TRBJ2-7, with TRBD2 matching over 12 bases. After removal of 4 bases from V and 2 bases from J, the junction contained 3 bases not matched to a gene. Germline assignment: CDR1 SGHTA and CDR2 FQGNSA. This CDR3 is 15 amino acids long.